The entry below gives a single T cell receptor (beta chain) sequence along with its context. This record comes from a study of cytomegalovirus exposure and HLA in healthy donors. In the PCR, 60 Vbeta and 13 Jbeta primers were used. The repertoire was sequenced with immunoSEQ multiplex PCR; TCRdb's copy has only in-frame clones and lacks some. The sample lists 200,000 to 250,000 clones, approximately 78% seen once, with approximately 3.9% in the top ten. Specimen: PBMCs. The receptor was derived from a male donor in good health and CMV-seronegative.

DNA for the CDR3: TGTGCCAGCCCCACAGGGGGCCAGAACACTGAAGCTTTCTTT. It codes for CASPTGGQNTEAFF. This rearrangement joins TRBV28 to TRBJ1-1; 9 nucleotides match TRBD1. Per germline, CDR1 MDHEN and CDR2 SYDVKM. V dropped 8 bases and J dropped 1; count of bases not matched to a gene: 5. The length of the CDR3 is 14 residues.